One sample yielded the 12 T cell receptor beta chains listed below, sequenced in a study of control samples from healthy donors and cancer patients. Sequenced by immunoSEQ multiplex PCR; TCRdb stores in-frame clones only, minus some. The sample lists fewer than 65,000 clones, 80% occurring once. Sequenced: blood. These receptors were taken from a man between 65 and 79 years old in good health.

The gene calls are TRBV5-1 and TRBJ2-7; 7 nucleotides agree with TRBD1. CDR1 is SGHRS, CDR2 YFSETQ, per germline. The CDR3 covers 15 residues. V was pared by 2 bases and J by 0 bases, with 5 bases of the junction left unmatched. The CDR3 spells CASSLQGISSYEQYF. CDR3 DNA: TGCGCCAGCAGCTTACAGGGGATCAGCTCCTACGAGCAGTACTTC.

The V gene is TRBV5-4, the J gene TRBJ1-2; 9 positions match TRBD1. The CDR3 is 13 amino acids. V lost 5 bases, J lost 4 bases, and 3 bases stayed unmatched. Germline lookup yields CDR1 SGHNT and CDR2 YYREEE (reference sequence). CDR3 sequence reads: CASSGTGTYGYTF. The CDR3 region has the DNA TGTGCCAGCAGTGGGACAGGGACCTATGGCTACACCTTC.

The rearrangement joins TRBV10-3 to TRBJ2-5; 11 nucleotides agree with TRBD2. J was trimmed by 5 bases and V by 8 bases; bases with no gene match: 7. In germline, CDR1 is ENHRY, CDR2 SYGVKD. The length of the CDR3 is 14 residues. Written as DNA, the CDR3 is TGTGCCATCCGGCCTAGCGGGAGGACGGAGACCCAGTACTTC. Protein sequence: CAIRPSGRTETQYF.

By share of the sample, this clone is medium-sized. V usage is TRBV3-1 (or the pseudogene TRBV3-2) and J usage is TRBJ1-4; possible D gene TRBD1, 6 bases. The CDR3 is 13 amino acids. Trimming pared 4 bases from V and 8 bases from J, leaving 11 bases between. The germline V gene encodes CDR1 LGHDT and CDR2 YNNKEL (reference sequence). The CDR3 protein is CASSPDRSEKLFF. In DNA form, the CDR3 reads TGTGCCAGCAGCCCTGACAGGAGCGAAAAACTGTTTTTT.

The sample holds a few counts of this clone. V gene TRBV5-1 combines with J gene TRBJ1-5; TRBD1 is a possible D gene (6 bases). The CDR3 runs to 13 residues. Trimming removed 1 base from V and 7 bases from J, with 9 bases in between. CDR1 and CDR2 from the germline V gene are SGHRS and YFSETQ. CDR3 protein: CASSLSGAQPQHF. For the CDR3, the DNA is TGCGCCAGCAGCTTGTCGGGGGCCCAGCCCCAGCATTTT.

The gene calls are TRBV28 and TRBJ1-4; TRBD1 agrees at 11 bases. This CDR3 has 13 amino acids. V gave up 7 bases and J gave up 8 bases; unmatched junction bases: 3. Per the germline V gene, CDR1 is MDHEN and CDR2 is SYDVKM. As DNA, the CDR3 is TGTGCCAGCATGGACAGGGGGCAAGAAAAACTGTTTTTT. Translation gives CASMDRGQEKLFF.

The chain employs TRBV4-2 and TRBJ1-2, with D possibly TRBD1 on 5 matching bases. Per the germline V gene, CDR1 is LGHNA and CDR2 is YNFKEQ. Trimming left V 4 bases short and J 3 bases short, with 12 bases between. CDR3 size: 14 residues. The CDR3 reads CASSPRRGDYGYTF. DNA of the CDR3: TGTGCCAGCAGCCCCAGAAGGGGTGACTATGGCTACACCTTC.

The chain has TRBV4-1 and TRBJ1-1; unclear D gene. This CDR3 spans 13 amino acids. The V gene's germline CDR1 is MGHRA and CDR2 YSYEKL. V was pared by 5 bases and J by 3 bases, with 10 bases between. The CDR3 sequence is CASSVRWDTEAFF. As DNA, the CDR3 is TGCGCCAGCAGCGTTCGGTGGGACACTGAAGCTTTCTTT.

The chain uses TRBV19 and TRBJ2-7; unclear D gene. The CDR3 runs 13 residues. V lost 3 bases to trimming and J lost 3 bases, with 9 bases between them. From germline, CDR1 is LNHDA and CDR2 SQIVND (reference sequence). The CDR3 DNA reads as TGTGCCAGTAGTATTGACGCATACTACGAGCAGTACTTC. It codes for CASSIDAYYEQYF.

A few counts support this clone. The chain couples TRBV28 to TRBJ1-4, with 7 positions matching TRBD1. Germline-derived CDR1 and CDR2 are MDHEN and SYDVKM. The V and J ends lost 3 bases and 7 bases, in that order; junction bases with no gene match: 14. This CDR3 comprises 17 residues. CDR3 sequence: CASSFLIGDSLPEKLFF. CDR3 sequence (DNA): TGTGCCAGCAGTTTTCTGATAGGGGACAGTCTCCCTGAAAAACTGTTTTTT.

The rearrangement links TRBV11-1 to TRBJ2-7, with TRBD2 matching 8 bases. The V gene's germline CDR1 is SGHAT and CDR2 FQDESV (reference sequence). There are 15 residues in the CDR3. V dropped 4 bases and J dropped 3; count of bases not matched to a gene: 8. This CDR3 is CASSSVSGSGYEQYF. In nucleotides, the CDR3 is TGTGCCAGCAGCTCAGTAAGCGGGAGTGGCTACGAGCAGTACTTC.

The chain carries TRBV28 and TRBJ1-5; D is unresolved. Germline assignment: CDR1 MDHEN and CDR2 SYDVKM. V lost 2 bases, J lost 0 bases, and 11 bases lay in between. The CDR3 has 16 amino acids. In nucleotides, the CDR3 is TGTGCCAGCAGTTTACCTCGGCAGTATAGCAATCAGCCCCAGCATTTT. Translated, it gives CASSLPRQYSNQPQHF.